This passage covers 25 T cell receptor beta chains from one sample sequenced in a study of T cell responses to AZD1222 COVID-19 vaccine. Clones were sequenced by immunoSEQ multiplex PCR, and TCRdb holds only the in-frame ones, with some missing. The data hold 55,000 to 70,000 clones, with about 80% observed a single time. The sample here was peripheral blood, taken on day 0 of AZD1222 vaccination. The receptors were sampled from an adult in good health.

The chain links TRBV9 to TRBJ2-7; TRBD2 agrees at 10 bases. The ends lost 3 bases at V and 6 bases at J; junction bases unmatched: 9. This CDR3 has 15 residues. The V gene's germline CDR1 is SGDLS and CDR2 YYNGEE. The CDR3 here is CASSGRTSGFLEQYF. The CDR3 region has the DNA TGTGCCAGCAGCGGGAGGACTAGCGGCTTCCTCGAGCAGTACTTC.

The chain carries TRBV6-2 or TRBV6-3 and TRBJ1-2; a possible D gene is TRBD1 (5 bases). V lost 8 bases, J lost 3 bases, and 10 bases lay in between. Germline V gene sequence: CDR1 MNHEY, CDR2 SVGEGT. CDR3 length: 12 residues. CDR3 bases: TGTGCCAGCGGTTCAGGGTACTATGGCTACACCTTC. Encoded protein: CASGSGYYGYTF.

This chain joins TRBV7-9 and TRBJ1-6; TRBD1 aligns across 7 bases. Germline V gene sequence: CDR1 SEHNR, CDR2 FQNEAQ (reference sequence). This CDR3 has 17 amino acids. J gave up 6 bases and V 1 base, and 9 bases lay outside the gene matches. Here the CDR3 DNA reads TGTGCCAGCAGCTTAGGACAGGGTGGGGTTGGTAATTCACCCCTCCACTTT. Translated, it gives CASSLGQGGVGNSPLHF.

The chain's CDR3 is CASSQADAGPNEKLFF. The CDR3 nucleotides read TGTGCCAGCAGCCAAGCCGACGCGGGGCCGAATGAAAAACTGTTTTTT. This chain links TRBV3-1 (or the pseudogene TRBV3-2) with TRBJ1-4, with a possible D match to TRBD1 (5 bases). The CDR3 is 16 residues long. The germline V gene encodes CDR1 LGHDT and CDR2 YNNKEL (reference sequence). V was trimmed by 1 base and J by 5 bases, leaving 14 bases between them.

This chain uses TRBV7-2 with TRBJ2-3; D gene uncertain. Germline V CDR1 and CDR2: SGHTA, FQGNSA. The CDR3 extends over 16 amino acids. The V end lost 1 base, the J end lost 0 bases, and 11 bases lay between the germline ends. For the CDR3, the DNA is TGTGCCAGCAGCTTAGGTATCGGATCTAGCACAGATACGCAGTATTTT. Amino acid sequence: CASSLGIGSSTDTQYF.

This clone was detected only a few times. The CDR3 DNA reads TGTGCCAGCAGTGTGGGGACAGGGGGCTACGAGCAGTACTTC. Protein sequence: CASSVGTGGYEQYF. The V call is TRBV25-1, the J call TRBJ2-7, with TRBD1 matching 11 bases. Trimming cost V 4 bases and J 3 bases; bases outside gene matches: 2. The CDR3 covers 14 residues. CDR1 and CDR2 (germline): MGHDK, SYGVNS.

V usage is TRBV7-6 and J usage is TRBJ2-7; the D is unclear. With 6 bases removed from V and 1 base from J, the gap between germline ends came to 13 bases. Per germline, CDR1 SGHVS and CDR2 FNYEAQ. The CDR3 runs 14 residues. DNA of the CDR3: TGTGCCAGCAGTGCATGGTCGGAATCCTACGAGCAGTACTTC. This gives the protein CASSAWSESYEQYF.

The chain recombines TRBV5-1 with TRBJ1-5, with TRBD1 as a possible D gene (6 bases). V lost 4 bases to trimming and J lost 4 bases, with 15 bases between them. Per the germline V gene, CDR1 is SGHRS and CDR2 is YFSETQ. The CDR3 consists of 15 residues. CDR3 loop: CASSQQTGTNQPQHF. CDR3 sequence (DNA): TGCGCCAGCAGCCAACAGACAGGTACAAATCAGCCCCAGCATTTT. The variable domain in full, completed from reference TRBV5-1 and TRBJ1-5, reads KAGVTQTPRYLIKTRGQQVTLSCSPISGHRSVSWYQQTPGQGLQFLFEYFSETQRNKGNFPGRFSGRQFSNSRSEMNVSTLELGDSALYLCASSQQTGTNQPQHFGDGTRLSIL.

J is TRBJ2-7 and V is TRBV6-1, with D possibly TRBD2 on 6 matching bases. Germline loops: CDR1 MNHNS, CDR2 SASEGT. This CDR3 is built from 15 residues. The V end was cut by 0 bases, the J end by 3 bases, with 12 bases between. CDR3 coding DNA: TGTGCCAGCAGTGAAGCACCGGGGGAAATCTACGAGCAGTACTTC. Its translation is CASSEAPGEIYEQYF.

The chain employs TRBV6-1 and TRBJ2-4; a possible D gene is TRBD2 (6 bases). Germline V gives CDR1 MNHNS, CDR2 SASEGT. V was cut by 3 bases and J by 1 base, with 7 bases left in between. The CDR3 is 14 residues long. The CDR3: CASSDGGAKNIQYF. DNA of the CDR3: TGTGCCAGCAGTGACGGGGGTGCCAAAAACATTCAGTACTTC.

This clone has a handful of counts. A read error may produce the germline difference seen at one junction end. V and J are TRBV27 and TRBJ1-1, with D possibly TRBD1 on 5 matching bases. Germline V CDR1 and CDR2: MNHEY, SMNVEV (reference sequence). The length of the CDR3 is 16 residues. The CDR3 DNA reads as TGTGCCAGCAGTTTAGGGGCCTTGGTATCCCTCACTGAATCTTTCTTT. Translated, it gives CASSLGALVSLTESFF.

The genes are TRBV15 and TRBJ1-4; D is perhaps TRBD1 (5 bases). Trimming took off 0 bases at V and 4 bases at J, with 12 bases between the two ends. The CDR3 totals 16 residues. CDR1 is LNHNV, CDR2 YYDKDF, per germline (reference sequence). The CDR3 region is CATSRDLGGGNEKLFF. The CDR3 DNA is TGTGCCACCAGCAGAGATCTGGGGGGGGGTAATGAAAAACTGTTTTTT.

In this sample, this clone turned up once. V is TRBV9 and J is TRBJ1-5; TRBD1 matches at 8 bases. The CDR3 length is 15 residues. Trimming removed 3 bases from V and 3 bases from J; junction bases left unmatched: 5. The germline V gene has CDR1 SGDLS and CDR2 YYNGEE. The CDR3 loop reads CASSAGQGVNQPQHF. The CDR3 DNA sequence: TGTGCCAGCAGCGCCGGACAGGGAGTCAATCAGCCCCAGCATTTT.

The chain combines TRBV5-1 with TRBJ2-5, with D possibly being TRBD2 (6 bases). CDR1 SGHRS and CDR2 YFSETQ come from the germline V gene. V gave up 1 base and J gave up 2 bases, with 9 bases separating them. The CDR3 is made up of 14 amino acids. CDR3 region: CASSLYGGQETQYF. The CDR3 DNA follows: TGCGCCAGCAGCTTGTACGGGGGTCAAGAGACCCAGTACTTC.

The chain recombines TRBV5-1 with TRBJ1-1; D unclear. Trimming stripped 0 bases from V and 1 base from J, with 13 bases between. CDR1 SGHRS and CDR2 YFSETQ come from the germline V gene. The CDR3 contains 16 residues. The CDR3 loop reads CASSLGYIERNTEAFF. CDR3 DNA: TGCGCCAGCAGCTTGGGCTACATCGAACGGAACACTGAAGCTTTCTTT.

V usage is TRBV5-4 and J usage is TRBJ1-6; 11 bases match TRBD1. Germline V gives CDR1 SGHNT, CDR2 YYREEE (reference sequence). The V and J ends lost 3 bases and 7 bases, in that order; junction bases with no gene match: 6. This CDR3 contains 16 residues. The CDR3: CASSSGQGAQNSPLHF. Here the CDR3 DNA reads TGTGCCAGCAGCTCCGGACAGGGGGCTCAAAATTCACCCCTCCACTTT.

This clone was observed a few times. The V call is TRBV3-1 (or the pseudogene TRBV3-2), the J call TRBJ2-1; 10 positions match TRBD2. In germline, CDR1 is LGHDT, CDR2 YNNKEL (reference sequence). The CDR3 runs 16 residues. V lost 0 bases to trimming and J lost 7 bases; unmatched junction nucleotides: 6. CDR3 sequence (DNA): TGTGCCAGCAGCCAAGATGTTTTAGCGGGGGGTAATGAGCAGTTCTTC. Translated, it gives CASSQDVLAGGNEQFF.

V gene TRBV14 combines with J gene TRBJ1-4; no reliable D call. Deletions cut 1 base from V and 7 bases from J, with 7 bases between. The germline V gene encodes CDR1 SGHDN and CDR2 FVKESK. This CDR3 is 13 amino acids long. CDR3 residues: CASSQGLVEKLFF. The CDR3 coding sequence is TGTGCCAGCAGCCAAGGTCTTGTTGAAAAACTGTTTTTT.

The V and J genes are TRBV11-3 and TRBJ2-1; TRBD2 agrees at 9 bases. The CDR3 extends over 17 amino acids. Germline V gene sequence: CDR1 SGHNT, CDR2 YENEEA. The V gene end was trimmed by 3 bases and the J gene end by 8 bases; junction bases not matched to a gene: 14. In DNA form, the CDR3 reads TGTGCCAGCAGCTTTGGCTTAGCGGGGGAGTTTGGTGATGAGCAGTTCTTC. It codes for CASSFGLAGEFGDEQFF. The complete variable domain, with remaining parts taken from reference TRBV11-3 and TRBJ2-1, reads EAGVVQSPRYKIIEKKQPVAFWCNPISGHNTLYWYLQNLGQGPELLIRYENEEAVDDSQLPKDRFSAERLKGVDSTLKIQPAELGDSAVYLCASSFGLAGEFGDEQFFGPGTRLTVL.

The rearrangement links TRBV29-1 to TRBJ1-2; 9 nucleotides align to TRBD1. This CDR3 is built from 13 residues. In germline, CDR1 is SQVTM, CDR2 ANQGSEA. With 7 bases clipped from V and 1 base from J, the junction kept 4 bases outside the gene matches. The CDR3 DNA is TGCAGCGACAACAGGGGGCTTAACTATGGCTACACCTTC. This gives the protein CSDNRGLNYGYTF.

This rearrangement joins TRBV5-1 to TRBJ2-7, with 8 bases identical to TRBD2. Germline trimming cut 0 bases from V and 2 bases from J; bases unmatched to any gene: 7. The CDR3 is 16 residues long. From germline, CDR1 is SGHRS and CDR2 YFSETQ. CDR3 protein: CASSLVGGGPTYEQYF. The CDR3 DNA is TGCGCCAGCAGCTTGGTCGGCGGGGGGCCCACCTACGAGCAGTACTTC.

The chain couples TRBV7-2 to TRBJ2-2; D perhaps matches TRBD2 (7 bases). Germline CDR1 and CDR2: SGHTA and FQGNSA. The CDR3 is 17 amino acids. V lost 5 bases and J 0 bases, leaving 16 bases between the germline ends. As DNA, the CDR3 is TGTGCCAGCAGCCCCCAGTCGGGGGGCCCGAACACCGGGGAGCTGTTTTTT. Its protein product is CASSPQSGGPNTGELFF.

The chain has TRBV7-8 and TRBJ2-7, with D unresolved. Trimming removed 5 bases at V and 6 bases at J, with 8 bases between. The CDR3 has 11 residues. The germline V gene has CDR1 SGHVS and CDR2 FQNEAQ. CDR3 in amino acids: CASSRVIEQYF. The DNA of the CDR3 is TGTGCCAGCAGCAGAGTCATCGAGCAGTACTTC.

The chain recombines TRBV27 with TRBJ2-1; perhaps TRBD2 as D (5 bases). CDR1 is MNHEY and CDR2 is SMNVEV in the germline V gene (reference sequence). The length of the CDR3 is 13 residues. V lost 6 bases to trimming and J lost 4 bases, with 10 bases between them. The CDR3 bases are TGTGCCAGCAGAAAACTAGAGTACAATGAGCAGTTCTTC. It is translated as CASRKLEYNEQFF.

The V and J genes are TRBV7-6 and TRBJ2-7, with D possibly being TRBD2 (7 bases). The V end lost 2 bases, the J end lost 0 bases, and 14 bases lay between the germline ends. Germline CDR1 SGHVS, CDR2 FNYEAQ. This CDR3 is built from 16 residues. For the CDR3, the DNA is TGTGCCAGCAGCTTAAGCGGGACAAAAGGCTCCTACGAGCAGTACTTC. Its translation: CASSLSGTKGSYEQYF.